Presented here are 32 T cell receptor beta chains from one specimen sequenced in a study of cytomegalovirus exposure and HLA in healthy donors. Researchers ran the PCR with 60 Vbeta and 13 Jbeta primers. TCRdb's table, derived via immunoSEQ multiplex PCR, lists solely in-frame clones and lacks some. The sample lists around 200,000 clones; 60% to 80% were seen once. Sequencing used PBMCs. These TCRs come from a man between 18 and 29 years old in good health and CMV-seronegative.

V is TRBV5-1 and J is TRBJ1-1, with TRBD1 matching 11 bases. The germline gives CDR1 SGHRS, CDR2 YFSETQ. The CDR3 runs to 15 residues. Losses at the gene ends were 4 bases for V and 7 bases for J; bases not matched to a gene: 9. The CDR3 nucleotides are TGCGCCAGCAGCCCCGGGGACAGGGGGTTTGGTGAAGCTTTCTTT. Translation: CASSPGDRGFGEAFF.

V and J are TRBV6-5 and TRBJ2-7, with 9 bases fitting TRBD1. Per the germline V gene, CDR1 is MNHEY and CDR2 is SVGAGI. After removal of 6 bases from V and 1 base from J, the junction contained 4 bases not matched to a gene. CDR3 length: 14 residues. The CDR3: CASRAGTGSYEQYF. Here the CDR3 DNA reads TGTGCCAGCAGGGCCGGGACAGGGTCCTACGAGCAGTACTTC.

The rearrangement links TRBV11-1 to TRBJ2-6; 10 bases line up with TRBD1. The junction had 8 bases not matched to a gene; V was cut back by 6 bases and J by 0 bases. The CDR3 sequence is 18 residues long. The V gene's germline CDR1 is SGHAT and CDR2 FQDESV (reference sequence). This chain's CDR3 is CASSTTGTGDSGANVLTF. CDR3 in DNA: TGTGCCAGCAGTACAACCGGGACAGGGGACTCTGGGGCCAACGTCCTGACTTTC.

The V call is TRBV11-2, the J call TRBJ2-1, with D possibly TRBD1 on 6 matching bases. The germline V gene encodes CDR1 SGHAT and CDR2 FQNNGV. V lost 5 bases to trimming and J lost 9 bases, with 14 bases between them. CDR3 size: 13 residues. Here the CDR3 DNA reads TGTGCCAGCAGCCTCACAGGGTTGGGTGAGCAGTTCTTC. Its protein is CASSLTGLGEQFF.

The CDR3 region is CASSLDFYNEQFF. The CDR3 DNA reads as TGTGCCAGCAGCTTGGACTTCTACAATGAGCAGTTCTTC. The chain recombines TRBV7-3 with TRBJ2-1, with D possibly being TRBD2 (5 bases). The germline gives CDR1 SGHTA, CDR2 FQGTGA. Trimming removed 3 bases at V and 3 bases at J, with 6 bases between. The CDR3 totals 13 residues.

This clone was found once. The chain employs TRBV6-5 and TRBJ2-5, with 11 bases identical to TRBD2. This CDR3 is 15 amino acids long. Germline assignment: CDR1 MNHEY and CDR2 SVGAGI. The J segment lost 4 bases and the V segment lost 6 bases, leaving 7 bases of the junction unmatched. The chain's CDR3 is CASRAGTSGRETQYF. CDR3 nucleotides: TGTGCCAGCAGGGCCGGGACTAGCGGTCGAGAGACCCAGTACTTC.

This chain connects TRBV28 to TRBJ2-2, with D possibly TRBD2 on 6 matching bases. The CDR3 loop spans 19 amino acids. Germline V gene sequence: CDR1 MDHEN, CDR2 SYDVKM. The ends were cut back, 2 bases at V and 1 base at J, with 20 bases in the middle. The DNA of the CDR3 is TGTGCCAGCAGTTTAAGCTCATTATCAAGGAGGGGGAACACCGGGGAGCTGTTTTTT. Translated, it gives CASSLSSLSRRGNTGELFF.

The chain combines TRBV4-3 with TRBJ1-1; 8 bases line up with TRBD1. Germline V gene data show CDR1 as LGHNA and CDR2 as YSLEER. This CDR3 has 14 amino acids. V dropped 4 bases and J dropped 5; count of bases not matched to a gene: 6. CDR3 amino acids: CASSLGQGITEAFF. In DNA, the CDR3 is TGCGCCAGCAGCCTAGGACAGGGAATAACTGAAGCTTTCTTT.

This clone was picked up one time. The genes are TRBV19 and TRBJ1-2, with D tentatively TRBD1 (5 bases). V was clipped by 1 base and J by 7 bases, with 13 bases between them. In germline, CDR1 is LNHDA, CDR2 SQIVND (reference sequence). This CDR3 has 14 amino acids. DNA for the CDR3: TGTGCCAGTAGTATAGTCCAGGGCTGGCGTGGCTACACCTTC. This gives the protein CASSIVQGWRGYTF.

The chain employs TRBV7-3 and TRBJ2-3, with D possibly TRBD2 on 5 matching bases. CDR3 length: 15 residues. Germline V gene data show CDR1 as SGHTA and CDR2 as FQGTGA. The V end was cut by 0 bases, the J end by 5 bases, with 12 bases between. The CDR3 sequence: CASSLTGNHGDTQYF. The CDR3 nucleotides read TGTGCCAGCAGCTTAACCGGGAACCATGGAGATACGCAGTATTTT.

The chain is built from TRBV5-5 and TRBJ2-2, with D possibly TRBD2 on 5 matching bases. The CDR3 sequence is 14 residues long. Trimming pared 0 bases from V and 4 bases from J, leaving 7 bases between. Germline CDR1 SGHKS, CDR2 YYEKEE (reference sequence). As DNA, the CDR3 is TGTGCCAGCAGCTTGGGGACTTCCACCGGGGAGCTGTTTTTT. Encoded protein: CASSLGTSTGELFF.

The chain has TRBV14 and TRBJ1-2; D might be TRBD1 (5 bases). Germline loops: CDR1 SGHDN, CDR2 FVKESK. Trimming removed 0 bases at V and 0 bases at J, with 11 bases between. The CDR3 covers 16 residues. The CDR3 loop is CASSQDRRDSNYGYTF. In DNA form, the CDR3 reads TGTGCCAGCAGCCAAGATAGGCGGGACTCTAACTATGGCTACACCTTC.

This chain's CDR3 is CATSSSMGGFYNSPLHF. As DNA, the CDR3 is TGTGCCACCAGCAGTTCTATGGGGGGTTTCTATAATTCACCCCTCCACTTT. This rearrangement joins TRBV15 to TRBJ1-6, with D maybe TRBD1 (5 bases). V was trimmed by 3 bases and J by 3 bases, leaving 15 bases between them. Germline CDR1 LNHNV, CDR2 YYDKDF (reference sequence). This CDR3 is 17 amino acids long.

In this sample, this clone turned up a few times. The genes are TRBV6-5 and TRBJ2-4; possibly TRBD2 for D (6 bases). The CDR3 runs to 15 residues. Trimming pared 6 bases from V and 5 bases from J, leaving 17 bases between. CDR1 and CDR2 from the germline V gene are MNHEY and SVGAGI. In DNA, the CDR3 is TGTGCCAGCAGGGGGGGTGGGTCCGGGGAAAACATTCAGTACTTC. It codes for CASRGGGSGENIQYF.

This clone was detected a few times. The chain links TRBV5-1 to TRBJ2-4, with 9 bases identical to TRBD1. CDR1 is SGHRS and CDR2 is YFSETQ in the germline V gene. The CDR3 runs 13 residues. J gave up 9 bases and V 0 bases, and 1 base lay outside the gene matches. CDR3 sequence reads: CASSLGQGGIQYF. The CDR3, as DNA: TGCGCCAGCAGCTTGGGACAGGGGGGCATTCAGTACTTC.

The rearrangement joins TRBV9 to TRBJ2-5; D unclear. The germline V gene has CDR1 SGDLS and CDR2 YYNGEE. V gave up 0 bases and J gave up 5 bases, with 14 bases separating them. This CDR3 is built from 15 residues. This CDR3 is CASSVDPPPRETQYF. The CDR3 coding sequence is TGTGCCAGCAGCGTAGATCCGCCTCCACGGGAGACCCAGTACTTC.

This clone was seen just once. The chain's CDR3 is CASSKGPQPLYEQYF. The CDR3 DNA reads TGTGCCAGCAGTAAGGGGCCACAGCCACTATACGAGCAGTACTTC. The V gene is TRBV6-5, the J gene TRBJ2-7, with D tentatively TRBD1 (5 bases). Germline V gives CDR1 MNHEY, CDR2 SVGAGI. This CDR3 spans 15 amino acids. Trimming stripped 5 bases from V and 4 bases from J, with 18 bases between.

This chain connects TRBV7-8 to TRBJ1-4; D remains ambiguous. Germline values: CDR1 SGHVS, CDR2 FQNEAQ. The V and J ends lost 5 bases and 7 bases respectively, with 14 bases between them. The CDR3 runs to 14 residues. DNA for the CDR3: TGTGCCAGCAGCCCTCCCGAGGGAGTTGAAAAACTGTTTTTT. Residues: CASSPPEGVEKLFF.

The chain joins TRBV6-5 to TRBJ1-2, with 12 positions matching TRBD1. CDR3 size: 15 residues. CDR1 is MNHEY and CDR2 is SVGAGI in the germline V gene. V shed 2 bases, J shed 7 bases, and the junction held 5 bases outside the gene matches. CDR3 nucleotide sequence: TGTGCCAGCAGTTACCTGGGACAGGGGGCAGGTGGCTACACCTTC. Residues: CASSYLGQGAGGYTF.

This sequence joins TRBV18 and TRBJ2-7; maybe TRBD1 (6 bases). The ends were cut back, 4 bases at V and 2 bases at J, with 12 bases in the middle. Per germline, CDR1 KGHSH and CDR2 LQKENI. The CDR3 runs to 14 residues. DNA of the CDR3: TGTGCCAGCTCACTACAGGGAGCTCCCTACGAGCAGTACTTC. Protein product: CASSLQGAPYEQYF.

This clone occurred once. The rearrangement links TRBV2 to TRBJ2-1; 9 bases agree with TRBD2. The CDR3 is 16 residues long. With V trimmed by 3 bases and J by 5 bases, 8 bases remained unmatched. CDR1 is SNHLY and CDR2 is FYNNEI in the germline V gene. The CDR3 coding sequence is TGTGCCAGCAGTGATCGCAGCGGGAGGTCCGACAATGAGCAGTTCTTC. It specifies CASSDRSGRSDNEQFF. The whole variable domain, filled in from reference TRBV2 and TRBJ2-1, reads EPEVTQTPSHQVTQMGQEVILRCVPISNHLYFYWYRQILGQKVEFLVSFYNNEISEKSEIFDDQFSVERPDGSNFTLKIRSTKLEDSAMYFCASSDRSGRSDNEQFFGPGTRLTVL.

This clone was seen only a few times. The rearrangement joins TRBV7-2 to TRBJ2-1, with D unresolved. Germline loops: CDR1 SGHTA, CDR2 FQGNSA. V lost 5 bases to trimming and J lost 0 bases, with 11 bases between them. The CDR3 consists of 15 residues. CDR3 in amino acids: CASSPFPYSYNEQFF. The CDR3 DNA reads TGTGCCAGCAGCCCCTTCCCGTACTCCTACAATGAGCAGTTCTTC.

The chain has TRBV5-1 and TRBJ2-5, with D tentatively TRBD1 (6 bases). The CDR3 spans 14 residues. Germline lookup yields CDR1 SGHRS and CDR2 YFSETQ. The ends were cut back, 0 bases at V and 5 bases at J, with 11 bases in the middle. CDR3 bases: TGCGCCAGCAGCTTGGCCTGGGGGCAGGAGACCCAGTACTTC. The encoded protein is CASSLAWGQETQYF. Based on the CDR3 plus reference TRBV5-1 and TRBJ2-5, the full variable domain is KAGVTQTPRYLIKTRGQQVTLSCSPISGHRSVSWYQQTPGQGLQFLFEYFSETQRNKGNFPGRFSGRQFSNSRSEMNVSTLELGDSALYLCASSLAWGQETQYFGPGTRLLVL.

The chain has TRBV28 and TRBJ1-2; 9 nucleotides match TRBD1. The ends lost 6 bases at V and 8 bases at J; junction bases unmatched: 16. In germline, CDR1 is MDHEN, CDR2 SYDVKM. The CDR3 is 16 residues long. CDR3 nucleotide sequence: TGTGCCAGCAGCACTTCGACAGGGGGATTAGGCCGAGGCTACACCTTC. Translating it yields CASSTSTGGLGRGYTF.

The chain links TRBV5-1 to TRBJ1-1, with a possible D match to TRBD1 (5 bases). The CDR3 totals 15 residues. V lost 0 bases and J lost 11, with 20 bases in between. The V gene's germline CDR1 is SGHRS and CDR2 YFSETQ. The CDR3 DNA reads as TGCGCCAGCAGCTTGGAGGCGGGGCTCCCAAGTCGGGCTTTCTTT. Protein sequence: CASSLEAGLPSRAFF.

This clone was recorded only once. The rearrangement uses TRBV15 and TRBJ2-2; D remains ambiguous. V was clipped by 0 bases and J by 6 bases, with 14 bases between them. Germline CDR1 is LNHNV and CDR2 is YYDKDF (reference sequence). This CDR3 has 16 amino acids. The CDR3 loop reads CATSRDRLSSAGELFF. The CDR3 nucleotides read TGTGCCACCAGCAGAGACCGTCTATCGTCCGCCGGGGAGCTGTTTTTT.

The chain employs TRBV4-3 and TRBJ2-7; D gene unclear. The CDR3 is 15 amino acids. The germline V gene has CDR1 LGHNA and CDR2 YSLEER. V dropped 0 bases and J dropped 2 bases, with 11 bases sitting between them. The CDR3 loop reads CASSQDLASTYEQYF. The CDR3 DNA reads TGCGCCAGCAGCCAAGATCTCGCTAGTACCTACGAGCAGTACTTC.

V and J are TRBV10-1 and TRBJ1-2; a possible D gene is TRBD1 (5 bases). With 3 bases removed from V and 4 bases from J, the gap between germline ends came to 18 bases. This CDR3 comprises 16 residues. Germline CDR1 WNHNN, CDR2 SYGVQD (reference sequence). The CDR3 is CASSDFHPLRGYGYTF. CDR3 in DNA: TGCGCCAGCAGTGATTTTCACCCTCTAAGGGGCTATGGCTACACCTTC.

The table lists this clone with a count of one. This chain uses TRBV6-5 with TRBJ2-7, with 7 bases matching TRBD1. The CDR3 spans 14 residues. Germline V CDR1 and CDR2: MNHEY, SVGAGI. V gave up 10 bases and J gave up 5 bases; unmatched junction bases: 14. CDR3 in amino acids: CATLREEGGHEQYF. The CDR3 nucleotides read TGTGCCACCCTTCGAGAAGAAGGGGGCCACGAGCAGTACTTC.

There are a few counts of this clone. This sequence joins TRBV4-3 and TRBJ2-2; 8 bases line up with TRBD2. V lost 3 bases and J lost 6; bases outside the gene matches: 12. This CDR3 comprises 17 residues. CDR1 is LGHNA and CDR2 is YSLEER in the germline V gene. The CDR3 spells CASSHSPSGLDAGELFF. The CDR3, as DNA: TGCGCCAGCAGCCACTCTCCCTCGGGACTAGACGCCGGGGAGCTGTTTTTT.

J is TRBJ2-6 and V is TRBV6-5; D is undetermined. V lost 0 bases to trimming and J lost 4 bases, with 7 bases between them. This CDR3 region has 15 residues. The germline V gene encodes CDR1 MNHEY and CDR2 SVGAGI. In nucleotides, the CDR3 is TGTGCCAGCAGTTACTCGAGTTACGGGGCCAACGTCCTGACTTTC. Translated, it gives CASSYSSYGANVLTF.

This rearrangement joins TRBV30 to TRBJ2-3; weak D call: TRBD2 (6 bases). The CDR3 totals 14 residues. Germline lookup yields CDR1 GTSNPN and CDR2 SVGIG (reference sequence). The V gene lost 2 bases and the J gene lost 1 base, with 10 bases spanning the gap. Written as DNA, the CDR3 is TGTGCCTGGAGTTTCCCGGGGGGCACAGATACGCAGTATTTT. Amino acid sequence: CAWSFPGGTDTQYF.